This entry describes one TCR beta chain. Its antigen is as yet unknown. The junction does not match germline at one end; this may be a read error. TCR beta rearrangements were amplified from peripheral blood genomic DNA. TRB rearrangements spanning V, D and J were amplified using mixed TRB-A/B primers. TCRdb called the multiplex PCR reads again in MiXCR, with one record for every CDR3 protein. Of 10,000 or so distinct CDR3 sequences in the sample, 20% to 25% were seen once. These data originate in a study of T cell repertoires in aging, cancer and after chemotherapy. Background on the study: Donors were grouped into six age bands spanning 30 or younger through 70 or older. Findings and limits, study-wide: In cancer patients, declining TCR diversity with age involved lost richness and lost evenness. Across the chemotherapy interval, each cancer cohort showed higher median generation probability, suggesting thymic rebound. Age-matched healthy donors had significantly more diverse, less clonal blood TCR repertoires than untreated cancer patients.

The material sequenced was blood. The receptor's source is a human donor in good health.

In DNA form, the CDR3 reads TGCGCCAGCAGCCAAAGCAAGCGGGAGATCTTCGGTTGGAATGAGCAGTTCTTC. Amino acids: CASSQSKREIFGWNEQFF. The chain employs TRBV4-2 and TRBJ2-1; 8 bases fit TRBD2. This CDR3 region has 18 residues. Germline V gene lookup returns CDR1 LGHNA and CDR2 YNFKEQ.